The T cell receptor (beta chain) under discussion was sequenced for a study of T-cell reconstitution after alpha-beta-depleted transplantation in children. For TCRbeta, the library was prepared with unique molecular identifiers. TCRdb analysed the PCR reads with MiXCR anew, one entry per CDR3 protein. The sample carries around 230,000 distinct CDR3 sequences, approximately 19% recorded once. This clonotype has just a few counts. This receptor was identified in a male patient between 2 and 10 years old who had a stem cell transplant for acute lymphoblastic leukemia, so the T cells may come from the graft donor. Sequenced material: PBMCs, mostly from graft donor cells, taken 360 days after TCRalphabeta/CD19-depleted stem cell transplant.

The CDR3 nucleotides are TGTGCCAGCAGTCCCCAGGGGGGGACAGTTTCCTACGAGCAGTACTTC. It is translated as CASSPQGGTVSYEQYF. The J gene is TRBJ2-7, the V gene TRBV28; the D gene could be TRBD1 or TRBD2 (7 bases each). Germline CDR1 and CDR2: MDHEN and SYDVKM. The CDR3 covers 16 residues. The V and J ends lost 5 bases and 1 base respectively, with 18 bases between them.